The clone carrying this T cell receptor delta chain has more than one count but fewer than ten. Distinct nucleotide sequences in the sample also encode this CDR3. This sample is drawn from a study of gamma-delta chains in newborns, infants, children. Across the study: Polyclonal expansion of innate γδ T cells after birth follows microbial exposure.

The CDR3 extends over 14 amino acids. Germline V lookup: CDR1 GEAIGNYY, CDR2 EKD. The ends were cut back, 3 bases at V and 0 bases at J, with 10 bases in the middle. TCRdb re-called the reads through CATT. The table lists 9,200 or so delta-chain clones, about 22% of them singletons. The chain uses TRDV2 and TRDJ1; possible D gene TRDD3, 6 bases. This receptor was obtained from a child who was a newborn, infant or young child, either healthy, febrile or measles-vaccinated (not recorded which). Sequences were obtained from blood. CDR3 sequence: CACDLGKYTDKLIF. The CDR3 DNA is TGTGCCTGTGACCTGGGGAAGTACACCGATAAACTCATCTTT.